The 27 T cell receptor beta chains in this list originate from one sample, sequenced in a study of identical twins. Using its own MiXCR run on the 5' RACE reads, TCRdb lists one record per CDR3 protein. The sample holds approximately 150,000 distinct CDR3 sequences, around 3.6% seen once. The sequencing sample was made of memory T cells sorted from blood. The receptor source for this set is a man younger than 30 in good health.

This clonotype has a count of ten or more. The rearrangement links TRBV5-1 to TRBJ2-2; 9 positions agree with TRBD1. Germline CDR1 SGHRS, CDR2 YFSETQ. The trim removed 4 bases at V and 7 bases at J, leaving 11 bases unmatched. The CDR3 runs to 16 residues. DNA of the CDR3: TGCGCCAGCAGCAGTCTAACAGGGGGCCAAGGCGGGGAGCTGTTTTTT. This translates into CASSSLTGGQGGELFF.

Many counts were recorded for this clonotype. The chain recombines TRBV9 with TRBJ1-1, with 7 nucleotides matching TRBD1. The CDR3 extends over 17 amino acids. In germline, CDR1 is SGDLS, CDR2 YYNGEE. J lost 0 bases, V lost 0 bases, and 8 bases had no gene match. This chain's CDR3 is CASSVDTAGGMNTEAFF. In DNA, the CDR3 is TGTGCCAGCAGCGTAGATACGGCAGGGGGAATGAACACTGAAGCTTTCTTT.

This clonotype was seen ten or more times. The gene calls are TRBV20-1 and TRBJ2-2, with 11 bases aligning to TRBD2. V lost 5 bases, J lost 3 bases, and 5 bases stayed unmatched. The CDR3 is 15 amino acids. Per germline, CDR1 DFQATT and CDR2 SNEGSKA (reference sequence). The CDR3 spells CSAHLAGGDTGELFF. In DNA, the CDR3 is TGCAGTGCTCACCTAGCGGGAGGTGACACCGGGGAGCTGTTTTTT.

This clonotype was seen repeatedly, ten times or more. The rearrangement joins TRBV25-1 to TRBJ1-1, with D unclear. CDR1 MGHDK and CDR2 SYGVNS come from the germline V gene. Trimming shortened V by 1 base and J by 0 bases, and 3 bases separated the two germline ends. The CDR3 loop spans 13 amino acids. CDR3 nucleotide sequence: TGTGCCAGCAGTGAATCAGTGAACACTGAAGCTTTCTTT. Amino acid sequence: CASSESVNTEAFF.

This clonotype occurred many times. This chain joins TRBV6-2 or TRBV6-3 and TRBJ2-7; 7 bases fit TRBD2. Unmatched junction bases numbered 4, after V lost 2 bases and J lost 3 bases. CDR3 length equals 14 residues. The germline V gene encodes CDR1 MNHEY and CDR2 SVGEGT. This CDR3 is CASSYLGLGYEQYF. Here the CDR3 DNA reads TGTGCCAGCAGTTACCTTGGACTAGGCTACGAGCAGTACTTC.

This clonotype was seen a handful of times. This chain joins TRBV27 and TRBJ2-1; D is perhaps TRBD2 (5 bases). Looked up from germline, CDR1 is MNHEY and CDR2 is SMNVEV (reference sequence). Trimming removed 7 bases from V and 3 bases from J, with 22 bases in between. The CDR3 spans 17 residues. The chain's CDR3 is CASKQLVDFLRYNEQFF. The CDR3 DNA reads as TGTGCCAGCAAACAGTTGGTGGACTTCCTTCGCTACAATGAGCAGTTCTTC.

This chain uses TRBV6-1 with TRBJ2-1; 12 bases are shared with TRBD2. The length of the CDR3 is 15 residues. CDR1 is MNHNS, CDR2 SASEGT, per germline. The V and J ends lost 5 bases and 6 bases, in that order; junction bases with no gene match: 5. The CDR3 nucleotides read TGTGCCAGCAGTCTCGGACTAGCGGGACTCAATGAGCAGTTCTTC. Its protein product is CASSLGLAGLNEQFF.

This clonotype was detected many times. The chain employs TRBV20-1 and TRBJ1-1; 7 bases align to TRBD1. Trimming at V came to 6 bases and at J to 4 bases, leaving 5 bases not matched to a gene. This CDR3 has 12 residues. Germline assignment: CDR1 DFQATT and CDR2 SNEGSKA (reference sequence). The CDR3 coding sequence is TGCAGTGCGGCCTCAGGGGGCACTGAAGCTTTCTTT. This translates into CSAASGGTEAFF.

This rearrangement joins TRBV4-1 to TRBJ1-5, with no clear D. The CDR3 length is 17 residues. Germline CDR1 MGHRA, CDR2 YSYEKL. The V gene lost 2 bases and the J gene lost 7 bases, with 21 bases spanning the gap. The CDR3 loop is CASSQTWTRSFEQPQHF. For the CDR3, the DNA is TGCGCCAGCAGCCAAACTTGGACCCGATCTTTTGAACAGCCCCAGCATTTT.

This clonotype was observed at least ten times. The gene calls are TRBV5-1 and TRBJ2-2; D is unresolved. This CDR3 has 14 amino acids. V gave up 4 bases and J gave up 4 bases, with 11 bases separating them. In germline, CDR1 is SGHRS, CDR2 YFSETQ. The CDR3 sequence is CASSEAIGTGELFF. CDR3 in DNA: TGCGCCAGCAGCGAGGCGATCGGCACCGGGGAGCTGTTTTTT. The complete variable domain, with remaining parts taken from reference TRBV5-1 and TRBJ2-2, reads KAGVTQTPRYLIKTRGQQVTLSCSPISGHRSVSWYQQTPGQGLQFLFEYFSETQRNKGNFPGRFSGRQFSNSRSEMNVSTLELGDSALYLCASSEAIGTGELFFGEGSRLTVL.

This clonotype has ten or more counts. This chain links TRBV29-1 with TRBJ2-5, with D possibly being TRBD2 (5 bases). Trimming pared 5 bases from V and 4 bases from J, leaving 14 bases between. The germline V gene encodes CDR1 SQVTM and CDR2 ANQGSEA. The CDR3 length is 13 residues. The CDR3 sequence is CSVLGVEGETQYF. CDR3 bases: TGCAGCGTTTTAGGTGTTGAGGGAGAGACCCAGTACTTC.

This clonotype was counted many times. The chain carries TRBV20-1 and TRBJ2-1; D is unclear. V lost 5 bases to trimming and J lost 2 bases, with 7 bases between them. The CDR3 contains 12 residues. Germline values: CDR1 DFQATT, CDR2 SNEGSKA (reference sequence). The CDR3 region has the DNA TGCAGTGCTCCCCGGACCTACAATGAGCAGTTCTTC. It translates to CSAPRTYNEQFF.

This clonotype was recorded at least ten times. The chain recombines TRBV5-6 with TRBJ1-4; possible D gene TRBD1, 5 bases. This CDR3 is built from 18 residues. Between the trimmed V and J ends, which lost 3 bases and 6 bases, there was a span of 24 bases. Germline V gene data show CDR1 as SGHDT and CDR2 as YYEEEE. The CDR3, as DNA: TGTGCCAGCAGCTCCCGGACAAAGGACCCATGGGTTGATGAAAAACTGTTTTTT. This encodes CASSSRTKDPWVDEKLFF.

Many counts were recorded for this clonotype. This rearrangement joins TRBV2 to TRBJ2-4; D gene uncertain. CDR1 SNHLY and CDR2 FYNNEI come from the germline V gene. The V end was cut by 9 bases, the J end by 5 bases, with 14 bases between. This CDR3 spans 13 amino acids. The CDR3 is CASNIGSQNIQYF. The CDR3 DNA follows: TGTGCCAGTAATATCGGGTCCCAAAACATTCAGTACTTC. Combining the CDR3 with reference TRBV2 and TRBJ2-4 gives the whole variable domain EPEVTQTPSHQVTQMGQEVILRCVPISNHLYFYWYRQILGQKVEFLVSFYNNEISEKSEIFDDQFSVERPDGSNFTLKIRSTKLEDSAMYFCASNIGSQNIQYFGAGTRLSVL.

This clonotype was counted ten times or more. The rearrangement uses TRBV5-1 and TRBJ2-3; D remains unclear. Germline V lookup: CDR1 SGHRS, CDR2 YFSETQ. V gave up 1 base and J gave up 5 bases, with 5 bases separating them. The length of the CDR3 is 12 residues. The CDR3 sequence is CASSLIGDTQYF. CDR3 nucleotide sequence: TGCGCCAGCAGCTTGATCGGAGATACGCAGTATTTT.

This clonotype was seen at least ten times. The V gene is TRBV20-1, the J gene TRBJ2-1; no firm D call. Germline CDR1 reads DFQATT; CDR2 reads SNEGSKA (reference sequence). Trimming shortened V by 6 bases and J by 9 bases, and 24 bases separated the two germline ends. The CDR3 is 15 residues long. The CDR3 DNA reads TGCAGTGCCTCCGCCTCCTCAGGCTTCTGGGGTGAGCAGTTCTTC. Translation gives CSASASSGFWGEQFF.

This clonotype has a count of ten or more. The CDR3 DNA reads as TGCGCCAGCAGCGTACATTCCGGGACTACTGGGCCCAATGAGCAGTTCTTC. This encodes CASSVHSGTTGPNEQFF. V gene TRBV5-1 combines with J gene TRBJ2-1; 7 bases map to TRBD2. Trimming cost V 4 bases and J 6 bases; bases outside gene matches: 16. The CDR3 loop spans 17 amino acids. The germline V gene encodes CDR1 SGHRS and CDR2 YFSETQ.

This clonotype showed up many times. The chain combines TRBV7-8 with TRBJ2-5; 10 bases agree with TRBD2. Looked up from germline, CDR1 is SGHVS and CDR2 is FQNEAQ. J was trimmed by 5 bases and V by 5 bases; bases with no gene match: 11. The CDR3 totals 16 residues. CDR3 in DNA: TGTGCCAGCAGCAGGGCTAGCGGGAGTCAGGGGGAGACCCAGTACTTC. Translation: CASSRASGSQGETQYF.

The table lists this clonotype with many counts. The J gene is TRBJ1-1, the V gene TRBV4-1, with 10 positions matching TRBD1. Germline values: CDR1 MGHRA, CDR2 YSYEKL. There are 17 residues in the CDR3. After removal of 0 bases from V and 0 bases from J, the junction contained 4 bases not matched to a gene. This CDR3 is CASSQDLTGGLNTEAFF. CDR3 in DNA: TGCGCCAGCAGCCAAGATCTGACAGGGGGCTTGAACACTGAAGCTTTCTTT.

Ten or more counts support this clonotype. This chain links TRBV12-3 or TRBV12-4 with TRBJ1-1; D uncertain. This CDR3 region has 13 residues. Trimming shortened V by 0 bases and J by 3 bases, and 5 bases separated the two germline ends. The CDR3 loop is CASSLAEDTEAFF. Written as DNA, the CDR3 is TGTGCCAGCAGTTTAGCGGAGGACACTGAAGCTTTCTTT.

The table lists this clonotype with many counts. V is TRBV20-1 and J is TRBJ2-7; either TRBD1 or TRBD2 may fit D (7 bases each). Germline CDR1 is DFQATT and CDR2 is SNEGSKA (reference sequence). V dropped 5 bases and J dropped 6 bases, with 20 bases sitting between them. There are 14 residues in the CDR3. CDR3 residues: CSASGGGAVSEQYF. The DNA for the CDR3 is TGCAGTGCTTCAGGGGGGGGCGCGGTATCCGAGCAGTACTTC.

This clonotype was counted ten times or more. This chain links TRBV6-1 with TRBJ1-5, with D possibly matching TRBD1 (6 bases). The CDR3 contains 14 residues. Germline V lookup: CDR1 MNHNS, CDR2 SASEGT. Deletions cut 6 bases from V and 2 bases from J, with 11 bases between. The CDR3 loop is CASRDSMRNQPQHF. The CDR3 nucleotides read TGTGCCAGCAGGGACAGTATGCGCAATCAGCCCCAGCATTTT.

This clonotype was observed at least ten times. The chain employs TRBV29-1 and TRBJ2-7, with D unclear. Per germline, CDR1 SQVTM and CDR2 ANQGSEA. This CDR3 is 15 amino acids long. The ends were cut back, 0 bases at V and 3 bases at J, with 15 bases in the middle. CDR3 protein: CSVEDPALSVYEQYF. CDR3 nucleotides: TGCAGCGTTGAAGATCCAGCATTATCGGTCTACGAGCAGTACTTC.

On this clonotype itself: This may come from a read error, since a much larger clone is one base off. The chain is built from TRBV12-3 or TRBV12-4 and TRBJ2-6; D gene uncertain. The CDR3 contains 16 residues. This chain's CDR3 is CASRNLGLSWANVLTF. The DNA of the CDR3 is TGTGCCAGCAGGAATCTAGGCCTCTCTTGGGCCAACGTCCTGACTTTC.

The V and J genes are TRBV19 and TRBJ2-1, with 13 positions matching TRBD2. CDR3 length equals 16 residues. The V gene end was trimmed by 5 bases and the J gene end by 8 bases; junction bases not matched to a gene: 9. The germline gives CDR1 LNHDA, CDR2 SQIVND (reference sequence). CDR3 protein: CASSSPTSGRAYEQFF. The CDR3 region has the DNA TGTGCCAGTAGTTCACCTACTAGCGGGAGGGCCTATGAGCAGTTCTTC.

This clonotype was detected many times. CDR3 amino acids: CASSLGTGMNEQYF. For the CDR3, the DNA is TGTGCCAGCAGCCTGGGGACAGGGATGAACGAGCAGTACTTC. The V and J genes are TRBV7-2 and TRBJ2-7; 9 bases align to TRBD1. Germline V lookup: CDR1 SGHTA, CDR2 FQGNSA. CDR3 size: 14 residues. Germline trimming cut 5 bases from V and 5 bases from J; bases unmatched to any gene: 7.

This clonotype has a count of ten or more. V is TRBV29-1 and J is TRBJ1-5, with 10 bases lining up with TRBD1. The V and J ends lost 4 bases and 1 base, in that order; junction bases with no gene match: 1. Germline V gene lookup returns CDR1 SQVTM and CDR2 ANQGSEA. The CDR3 extends over 14 amino acids. CDR3 DNA: TGCAGCGTTGGGGGACAGGGGAGCAATCAGCCCCAGCATTTT. Translating gives CSVGGQGSNQPQHF.